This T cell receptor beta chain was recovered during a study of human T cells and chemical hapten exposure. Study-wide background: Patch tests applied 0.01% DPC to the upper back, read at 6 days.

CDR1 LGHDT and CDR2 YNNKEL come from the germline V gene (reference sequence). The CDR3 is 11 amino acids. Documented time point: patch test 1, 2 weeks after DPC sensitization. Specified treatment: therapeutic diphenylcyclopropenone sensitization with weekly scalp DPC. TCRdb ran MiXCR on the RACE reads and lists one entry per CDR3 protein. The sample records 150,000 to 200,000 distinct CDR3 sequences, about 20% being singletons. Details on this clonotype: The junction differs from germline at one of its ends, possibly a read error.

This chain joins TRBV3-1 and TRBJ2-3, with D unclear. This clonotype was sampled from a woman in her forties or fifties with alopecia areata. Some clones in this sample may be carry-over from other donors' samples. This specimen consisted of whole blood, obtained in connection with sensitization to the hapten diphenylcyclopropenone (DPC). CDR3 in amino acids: CVSSNADTQYF. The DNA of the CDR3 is TGTGTCAGCAGCAACGCAGATACGCAGTATTTT.